Included here is one T cell receptor (beta chain) sequence, with context. This sample stems from a study of blood T cell repertoires in COVID-19. Trimming cost V 5 bases and J 6 bases, with 11 bases left between them. CDR1 is MNHEY and CDR2 is SMNVEV in the germline V gene (reference sequence). The CDR3 consists of 12 residues. TCRdb's table, derived via immunoSEQ multiplex PCR, lists solely in-frame clones and lacks some. The data show around 100,000 clones, with 90% seen just once and about 6.3% held by the top ten. This receptor was obtained from a man younger than 35 with COVID-19, enrolled during active disease. The V call is TRBV27, the J call TRBJ2-7, with TRBD1 as a possible D gene (6 bases). Source material: peripheral blood. CDR3 coding DNA: TGTGCCAGCAGTCCGCAGGGGCTCGAGCAGTACTTC. It encodes CASSPQGLEQYF.